This is a list of T cell receptor beta chains from one sample in a study. TCRdb re-called the 5' RACE reads through MiXCR, storing one row per CDR3 protein. The top ten hold about 5.7% of the sample, which has more than 7,500 distinct CDR3 sequences, approximately 34% seen once. Sequencing was performed on Tregs sorted from blood. The receptors derive from a female donor with breast cancer. The CDR3 runs from the conserved cysteine through the conserved F or W. The D gene is left open where the match is weak. Clone size is stated in some rows and not others, as once, few, many or a class when expanded.

d_call	j_call	clone_size	v_call	cdr3_aa	cdr3_nt
NA	TRBJ1-2	NA	TRBV6-5	CASSDGGRQPYGYTF	TGTGCCAGCAGCGACGGGGGGCGGCAGCCCTATGGCTACACCTTC
NA	TRBJ1-5	medium-sized	TRBV6-2/TRBV6-3	CASSSSGWSNQPQHF	TGTGCCAGCAGTTCGTCGGGGTGGAGCAATCAGCCCCAGCATTTT
TRBD1	TRBJ2-1	NA	TRBV5-1	CASSTDGTGFNEQFF	TGCGCCAGCAGCACGGACGGGACAGGGTTCAATGAGCAGTTCTTC
TRBD1	TRBJ1-1	NA	TRBV29-1	CSAPTTGGDTEAFF	TGCAGCGCCCCGACGACAGGGGGGGACACTGAAGCTTTCTTT
NA	TRBJ2-1	few	TRBV4-3	CASSSSKLDFPTPMDEQFF	TGCGCCAGCAGCTCAAGTAAATTAGATTTTCCCACCCCGATGGATGAGCAGTTCTTC
TRBD1	TRBJ1-1	few	TRBV29-1	CIVGQGDTEAFF	TGCATCGTGGGACAGGGGGACACTGAAGCTTTCTTT
NA	TRBJ2-7	few	TRBV20-1	CSARVYGNFEDEQYF	TGCAGTGCTAGAGTTTACGGGAATTTCGAGGACGAGCAGTACTTC
TRBD2	TRBJ2-1	NA	TRBV4-3	CASSQVGGTVNLAGVANEQFF	TGCGCCAGCAGCCAAGTCGGGGGGACAGTCAACCTAGCGGGAGTAGCTAATGAGCAGTTCTTC
NA	TRBJ2-7	NA	TRBV7-8	CASSRDTRSYEQYF	TGTGCCAGCAGCCGGGACACCCGATCCTACGAGCAGTACTTC
NA	TRBJ2-6	few	TRBV7-2	CASSLVGHYSGANVLTF	TGTGCCAGCAGCTTAGTTGGGCACTACTCTGGGGCCAACGTCCTGACTTTC
NA	TRBJ2-2	NA	TRBV29-1	CSARRNTGELFF	TGCAGCGCCAGAAGGAACACCGGGGAGCTGTTTTTT
NA	TRBJ2-2	NA	TRBV4-1	CASSQTGGNRAGELFF	TGCGCCAGCAGCCAGACGGGTGGCAACCGGGCCGGGGAGCTGTTTTTT
NA	TRBJ1-5	NA	TRBV12-3/TRBV12-4	CASSFAGDGQPQHF	TGTGCCAGCAGTTTTGCAGGGGATGGTCAGCCCCAGCATTTT
NA	TRBJ2-2	NA	TRBV3-1	CATNRRGTGELFF	TGTGCCACCAATCGGCGGGGAACCGGGGAGCTGTTTTTT
NA	TRBJ2-3	medium-sized	TRBV28	CASRTQGGTQYF	TGTGCCAGCAGAACGCAGGGGGGTACGCAGTATTTT
TRBD2	TRBJ2-5	NA	TRBV20-1	CSVLAGVGETQYF	TGCAGTGTACTAGCGGGAGTAGGGGAGACCCAGTACTTC
NA	TRBJ1-1	NA	TRBV20-1	CSARVPGKNTEAFF	TGCAGTGCTAGAGTTCCAGGAAAAAACACTGAAGCTTTCTTT
TRBD2	TRBJ2-1	NA	TRBV6-2/TRBV6-3	CASSFRSGTNNGQFF	TGTGCCAGCAGTTTTAGGAGCGGGACTAACAATGGGCAGTTCTTC
TRBD2	TRBJ2-4	NA	TRBV6-2/TRBV6-3	CASRTLTSGSLNIQYF	TGTGCCAGCAGGACCTTGACTAGCGGGAGTCTGAACATTCAGTACTTC
NA	TRBJ1-6	NA	TRBV11-2	CASSTMRFQGSPLHF	TGTGCCAGCAGTACAATGCGTTTTCAGGGTTCACCCCTCCACTTT